The clone carrying this TCR beta chain was picked up one time. What it binds is unknown. The sample comes from a study of T cells in Graves' hyperthyroidism and ophthalmopathy. Not enrolled were patients with uncontrolled infection, other autoimmune disease, pregnancy or lactation. PBMCs were collected from an approximately 9.2 ml volume of fresh peripheral blood. What was amplified from RNA transcripts were TCR beta CDR3 regions. First-round RT-PCR targeting the TCR CDR3 was performed with the HTBI primer set. TCRdb redid the calling of the multiplex PCR reads with MiXCR, one entry per CDR3 protein. The data contain about 610,000 distinct CDR3 sequences, approximately 14% of them singletons. The V and J ends lost 0 bases and 0 bases respectively, with 8 bases between them. Germline-derived CDR1 and CDR2 are SGHTA and FQGNSA. This CDR3 is 15 amino acids long. The study, taken as a whole, reports: Among thyroid clonotypes expanded above 0.001, most also appeared in blood.

The source is a woman between 35 and 50 years old with Graves' ophthalmopathy. The chain combines TRBV7-2 with TRBJ1-1, with D unresolved. The sequenced material came from blood. CDR3 DNA: TGTGCCAGCAGCTTAGCGCCGGCAGTGAACACTGAAGCTTTCTTT. This encodes CASSLAPAVNTEAFF.